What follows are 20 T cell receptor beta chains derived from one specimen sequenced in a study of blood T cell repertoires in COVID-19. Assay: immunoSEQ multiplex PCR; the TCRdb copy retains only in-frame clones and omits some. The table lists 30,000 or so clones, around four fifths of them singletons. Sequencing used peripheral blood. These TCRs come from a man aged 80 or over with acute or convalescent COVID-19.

CDR3 in DNA: TGTGCCAGCAGCTTAGAAACGAGTGATCAGCAGTTCTTC. Amino acids: CASSLETSDQQFF. V is TRBV11-3 and J is TRBJ2-1; no firm D call. V lost 0 bases, J lost 11 bases, and 11 bases lay in between. The germline V gene has CDR1 SGHNT and CDR2 YENEEA. CDR3 size: 13 residues.

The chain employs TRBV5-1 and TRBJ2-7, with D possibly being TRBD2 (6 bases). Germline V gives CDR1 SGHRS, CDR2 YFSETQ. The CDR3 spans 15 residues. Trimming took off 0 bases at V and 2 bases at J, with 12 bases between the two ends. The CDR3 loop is CASSLGLGNTYEQYF. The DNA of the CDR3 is TGCGCCAGCAGCTTGGGACTAGGTAACACCTACGAGCAGTACTTC.

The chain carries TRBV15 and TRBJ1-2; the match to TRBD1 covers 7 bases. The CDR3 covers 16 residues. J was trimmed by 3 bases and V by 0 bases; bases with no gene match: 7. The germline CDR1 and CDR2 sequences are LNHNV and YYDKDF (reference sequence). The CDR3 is CATSRDLGGADYGYTF. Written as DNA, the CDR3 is TGTGCCACCAGCAGAGATTTAGGGGGCGCGGACTATGGCTACACCTTC.

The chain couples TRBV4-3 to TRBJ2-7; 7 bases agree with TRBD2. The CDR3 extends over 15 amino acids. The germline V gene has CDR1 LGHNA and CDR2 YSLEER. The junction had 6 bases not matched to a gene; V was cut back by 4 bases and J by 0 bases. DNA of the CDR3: TGCGCCAGCAGCCCCGAAGCGGGGTACTCCTACGAGCAGTACTTC. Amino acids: CASSPEAGYSYEQYF.

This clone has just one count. This chain's CDR3 is CASSSQAGSSDTQYF. In DNA form, the CDR3 reads TGCGCCAGCAGCTCCCAAGCGGGGTCCTCAGATACGCAGTATTTT. The chain links TRBV5-1 to TRBJ2-3; 7 positions agree with TRBD2. CDR3 length equals 15 residues. Trimming took 3 bases from V and 4 from J; bases not matched to a gene: 8. The V gene's germline CDR1 is SGHRS and CDR2 YFSETQ.

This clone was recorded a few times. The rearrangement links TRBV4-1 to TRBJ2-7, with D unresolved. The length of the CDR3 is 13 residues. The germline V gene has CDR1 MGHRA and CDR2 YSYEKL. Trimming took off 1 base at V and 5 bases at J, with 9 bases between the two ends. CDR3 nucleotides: TGCGCCAGCAGCCAAGTTGGAGCTCACGAGCAGTACTTC. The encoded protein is CASSQVGAHEQYF.

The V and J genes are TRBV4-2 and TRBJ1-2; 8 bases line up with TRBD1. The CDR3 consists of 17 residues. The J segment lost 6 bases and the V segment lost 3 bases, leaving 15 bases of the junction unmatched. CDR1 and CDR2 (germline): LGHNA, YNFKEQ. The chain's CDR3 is CASSQRNLRTGWNGYTF. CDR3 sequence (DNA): TGTGCCAGCAGCCAGAGGAACCTCCGGACAGGGTGGAATGGCTACACCTTC.

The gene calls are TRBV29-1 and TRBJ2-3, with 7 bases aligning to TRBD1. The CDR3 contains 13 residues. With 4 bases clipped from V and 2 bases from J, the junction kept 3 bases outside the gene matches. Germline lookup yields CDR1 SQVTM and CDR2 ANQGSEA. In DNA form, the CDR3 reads TGCAGCGTTGGGGACAGCCCCACAGATACGCAGTATTTT. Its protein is CSVGDSPTDTQYF.

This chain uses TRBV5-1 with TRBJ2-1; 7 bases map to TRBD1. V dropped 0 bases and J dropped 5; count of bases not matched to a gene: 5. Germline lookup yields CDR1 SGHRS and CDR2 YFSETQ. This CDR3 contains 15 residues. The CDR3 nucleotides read TGCGCCAGCAGCTTGGACAGGGGATACAACAATGAGCAGTTCTTC. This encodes CASSLDRGYNNEQFF. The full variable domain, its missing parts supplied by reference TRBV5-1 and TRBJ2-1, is KAGVTQTPRYLIKTRGQQVTLSCSPISGHRSVSWYQQTPGQGLQFLFEYFSETQRNKGNFPGRFSGRQFSNSRSEMNVSTLELGDSALYLCASSLDRGYNNEQFFGPGTRLTVL.

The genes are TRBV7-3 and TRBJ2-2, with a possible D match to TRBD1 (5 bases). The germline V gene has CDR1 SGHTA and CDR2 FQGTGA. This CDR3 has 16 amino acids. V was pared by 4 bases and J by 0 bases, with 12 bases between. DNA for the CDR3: TGTGCCAGCAGCTCCCAGGGCGGCACGAACACCGGGGAGCTGTTTTTT. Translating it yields CASSSQGGTNTGELFF. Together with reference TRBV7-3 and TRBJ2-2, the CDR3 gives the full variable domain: GAGVSQTPSNKVTEKGKYVELRCDPISGHTALYWYRQSLGQGPEFLIYFQGTGAADDSGLPNDRFFAVRPEGSVSTLKIQRTERGDSAVYLCASSSQGGTNTGELFFGEGSRLTVL.

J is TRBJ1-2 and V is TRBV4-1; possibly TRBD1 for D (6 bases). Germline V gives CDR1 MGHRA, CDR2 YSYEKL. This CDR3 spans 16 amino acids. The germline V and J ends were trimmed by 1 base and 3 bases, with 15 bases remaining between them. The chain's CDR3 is CASSQGLGARYYGYTF. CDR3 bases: TGCGCCAGCAGCCAAGGGCTGGGGGCGCGATACTATGGCTACACCTTC.

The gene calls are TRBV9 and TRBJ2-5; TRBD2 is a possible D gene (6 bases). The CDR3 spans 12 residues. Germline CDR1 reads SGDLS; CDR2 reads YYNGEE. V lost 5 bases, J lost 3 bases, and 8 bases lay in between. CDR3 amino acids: CASRGGKETQYF. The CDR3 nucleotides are TGTGCCAGCAGGGGAGGAAAAGAGACCCAGTACTTC.

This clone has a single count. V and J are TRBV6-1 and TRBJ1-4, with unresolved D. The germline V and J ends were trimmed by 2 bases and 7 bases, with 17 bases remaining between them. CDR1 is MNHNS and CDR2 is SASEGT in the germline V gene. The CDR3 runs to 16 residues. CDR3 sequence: CASSELGATRGEKLFF. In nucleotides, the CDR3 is TGTGCCAGCAGTGAATTAGGAGCAACCCGGGGTGAAAAACTGTTTTTT.

CDR3 amino acids: CASSLVQSTGELFF. Here the CDR3 DNA reads TGTGCCAGCAGCTTGGTACAGAGCACCGGGGAGCTGTTTTTT. The chain uses TRBV5-5 and TRBJ2-2; D call uncertain. Germline assignment: CDR1 SGHKS and CDR2 YYEKEE (reference sequence). The V gene lost 0 bases and the J gene lost 4 bases, with 7 bases spanning the gap. The length of the CDR3 is 14 residues.

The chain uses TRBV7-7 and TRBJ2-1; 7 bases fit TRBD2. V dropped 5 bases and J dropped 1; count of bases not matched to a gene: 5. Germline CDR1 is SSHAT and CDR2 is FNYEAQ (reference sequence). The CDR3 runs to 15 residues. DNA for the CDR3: TGTGCCAGCAGCCCCGACGGGGGGTCCTACAATGAGCAGTTCTTC. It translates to CASSPDGGSYNEQFF.

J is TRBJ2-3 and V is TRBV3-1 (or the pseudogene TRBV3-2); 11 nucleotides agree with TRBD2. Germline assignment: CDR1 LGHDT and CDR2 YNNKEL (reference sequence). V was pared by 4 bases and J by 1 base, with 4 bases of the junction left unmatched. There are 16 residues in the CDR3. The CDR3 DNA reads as TGTGCCAGCAGCCCCCTACTAGCGGGGGGCACAGATACGCAGTATTTT. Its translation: CASSPLLAGGTDTQYF.

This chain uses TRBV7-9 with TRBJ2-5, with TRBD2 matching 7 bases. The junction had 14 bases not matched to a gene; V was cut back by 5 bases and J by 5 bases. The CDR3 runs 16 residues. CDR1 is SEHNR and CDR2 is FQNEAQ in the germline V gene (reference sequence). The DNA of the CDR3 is TGTGCCAGCAGCCATTATAGGGGCAGGGAGGGCGAGACCCAGTACTTC. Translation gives CASSHYRGREGETQYF. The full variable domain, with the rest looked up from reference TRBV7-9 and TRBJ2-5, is DTGVSQNPRHKITKRGQNVTFRCDPISEHNRLYWYRQTLGQGPEFLTYFQNEAQLEKSRLLSDRFSAERPKGSFSTLEIQRTEQGDSAMYLCASSHYRGREGETQYFGPGTRLLVL.

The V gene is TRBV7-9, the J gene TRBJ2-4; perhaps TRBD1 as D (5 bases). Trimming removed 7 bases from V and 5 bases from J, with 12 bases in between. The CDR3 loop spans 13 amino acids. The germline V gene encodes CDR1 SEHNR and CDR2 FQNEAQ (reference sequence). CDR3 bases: TGTGCCAGCACCTGGGGCACTCAAAACATTCAGTACTTC. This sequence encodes CASTWGTQNIQYF.

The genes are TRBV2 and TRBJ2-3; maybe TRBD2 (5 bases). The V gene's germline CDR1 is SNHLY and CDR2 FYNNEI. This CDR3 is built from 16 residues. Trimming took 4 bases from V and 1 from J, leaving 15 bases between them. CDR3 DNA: TGTGCCAGCAGTGTTGACGGTTACGGGGGCACAGATACGCAGTATTTT. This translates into CASSVDGYGGTDTQYF.

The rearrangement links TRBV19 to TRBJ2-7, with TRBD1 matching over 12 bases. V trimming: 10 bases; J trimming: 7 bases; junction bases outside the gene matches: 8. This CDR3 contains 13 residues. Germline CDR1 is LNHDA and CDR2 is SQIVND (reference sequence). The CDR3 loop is CATGTGGKGEQYF. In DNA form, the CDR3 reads TGTGCCACAGGGACAGGGGGCAAGGGTGAGCAGTACTTC.